This TCR beta chain was captured in a study of blood T cell repertoires in COVID-19 (dated by TCRdb to about 2020). Regarding the research as a whole: Samples covering the acute and convalescent phases of COVID-19 were provided by collaborators in the United States, Italy and Spain. The prospective study material was composed of cDNA or gDNA derived from T cells, B-cell-depleted T cells, or PBMCs. Deeply sampled blood TCRbeta repertoires from subjects exposed to, actively infected with, or recovered from COVID-19 were included in the dataset. The repertoires were released in a freely available public database meant as a resource for research on the immune response to SARS-CoV-2. Samples were obtained from the ongoing ImmuneRACE study (first 160 participants) and from roughly 1,300 subjects provided by 6 global collaborators. Nearly every sample came with metadata listing a de-identified subject ID, COVID-19 status, age in years and sex. Where available, HLA class I and class II types were obtained from metadata supplied by the sample provider rather than from assay-based typing. Beyond this particular receptor, the publication reports: How much clinical and demographic metadata was included differed by source and by participant, and the metadata was provided uncurated.

About this clone itself: Its antigen specificity is not known. Per-base qualities were not stored, and no clone one base away is much larger.

Each collaborating institution followed its own protocols to collect whole blood in K2EDTA tubes. For TCRbeta analysis, collaborators shipped samples in one of three forms: frozen whole blood, isolated PBMCs, or DNA extracted from either of those sample types. The immunoSEQ Assay, a bias-controlled multiplex PCR, was used to amplify TCRbeta CDR3 regions from genomic DNA. On the study's bioinformatics: The number of nucleated cells in each sample was estimated from the amplification of reference gene primers within the assay. To quantify the absolute abundance of each unique TCRbeta CDR3 rearrangement, sequence reads were collapsed and filtered. For each sample, productive Simpson clonality was calculated as the square root of Simpson's diversity index over productive rearrangements. TCRdb obtained this table from immuneACCESS and retained in-frame rearrangements with V and J assigned. These tables miss some clones; where compared with another copy, unresolved V genes account for less than half of the shortfall, and the remainder is unexplained. Clonal size and the V and J genes are those of that table, whereas D and trimming came from the DNA. The sample table records roughly 250,000 clones; roughly 85% of these occur just once. The ten largest clones capture around 0.96% of the sample.

The CDR3 goes from the cysteine to the phenylalanine over 13 residues. Only CDR3 DNA remains: 39 bases, in frame from the first base. Deletion took 9 bases off V and 1 base off J, with a span of 10 bases between the germline ends. CDR1 is given as LNHDA and CDR2 as SQIVND, both from the germline V gene (reference sequence). The chain is made from TRBV19 and TRBJ1-3; the D segment cannot be called with confidence. This sequence was found in a man in his forties with acute or convalescent COVID-19. The specimen sequenced was peripheral blood. The CDR3 has the sequence CASLDRSGNTIYF. The nucleotide sequence reads TGTGCCAGCCTAGACCGGTCTGGAAACACCATATATTTT.